The clone carrying this T cell receptor beta chain was seen only a few times. Its specificity is unknown. The data were taken from a study of blood T cells in healthy people across ages. Regarding the study as a whole: Strong correlation linked observed beta diversity and percent naive T cells. Older age coincided with a roughly linear decline in TCR beta diversity per million T cells.

Primers used in a second PCR of roughly 6 to 11 cycles were a sample-barcoded 5' primer and a J-beta primer mix. MiXCR, run by TCRdb on the 5' RACE reads, gives a single entry per CDR3 protein. The sample includes around 800,000 distinct CDR3 sequences, around two fifths of them seen just once. The V gene's germline CDR1 is MNHGY and CDR2 SAAAGT. The length of the CDR3 is 11 residues. Unmatched junction bases numbered 5, after V lost 6 bases and J lost 10 bases. The receptor comes from a man aged 55 to 69 in good health. Sample: blood. The V gene is TRBV6-8, the J gene TRBJ1-1; 7 positions match TRBD1. CDR3 nucleotide sequence: TGTGCCAGCAGGCACCGGGACAGAGCTTTCTTT. The encoded protein is CASRHRDRAFF.